One sample yielded the 22 T cell receptor beta chains listed below, sequenced in a study of cytomegalovirus exposure and HLA in healthy donors. A multiplex PCR was run with 60 Vbeta primers and 13 Jbeta primers. Clones were read by immunoSEQ multiplex PCR, and TCRdb kept only the in-frame ones, dropping some. This table holds 85,000 to 130,000 clones, 65% to 80% found once. Sequencing input: PBMCs. Every receptor here comes from a male donor in good health and CMV-seropositive.

The genes are TRBV2 and TRBJ2-3; TRBD2 agrees at 11 bases. The V gene end was trimmed by 6 bases and the J gene end by 1 base; junction bases not matched to a gene: 6. CDR3 length: 16 amino acids. The germline gives CDR1 SNHLY, CDR2 FYNNEI. The CDR3 sequence is CASRVSSGGRTDTQYF. The CDR3 nucleotides read TGTGCCAGCAGGGTTTCTAGCGGGGGGCGCACAGATACGCAGTATTTT.

J is TRBJ2-7 and V is TRBV6-1, with TRBD1 matching 9 bases. CDR1 and CDR2 (germline): MNHNS, SASEGT. The ends lost 6 bases at V and 5 bases at J; junction bases unmatched: 8. This CDR3 spans 14 amino acids. The CDR3 DNA sequence: TGTGCCAGCAGCCTCCGGGACAGGGACGACGAGCAGTACTTC. As protein: CASSLRDRDDEQYF.

V usage is TRBV11-2 and J usage is TRBJ1-1; TRBD1 matches at 8 bases. Unmatched junction bases numbered 10, after V lost 7 bases and J lost 6 bases. The CDR3 extends over 14 amino acids. The germline CDR1 and CDR2 sequences are SGHAT and FQNNGV. As DNA, the CDR3 is TGTGCCAGCAAAACAGGGGGGGGTTGGCCTGAAGCTTTCTTT. Its protein is CASKTGGGWPEAFF.

The chain is built from TRBV6-1 and TRBJ2-1, with D unclear. The germline CDR1 and CDR2 sequences are MNHNS and SASEGT. V dropped 5 bases and J dropped 6 bases, with 14 bases sitting between them. The CDR3 sequence is 14 residues long. The CDR3 DNA reads TGTGCCAGCAGTCGCCGGTCTCCCCCCAATGAGCAGTTCTTC. It encodes CASSRRSPPNEQFF.

The chain couples TRBV9 to TRBJ2-3; 7 bases fit TRBD1. The CDR3 is 15 residues long. From germline, CDR1 is SGDLS and CDR2 YYNGEE. Trimming cost V 2 bases and J 2 bases; bases outside gene matches: 5. The CDR3 region has the DNA TGTGCCAGCAGCGTGGACAGGTCCACCACAGATACGCAGTATTTT. Translation gives CASSVDRSTTDTQYF.

The rearrangement joins TRBV2 to TRBJ2-1; 7 bases are a match to TRBD1. The V gene end was trimmed by 3 bases and the J gene end by 4 bases; junction bases not matched to a gene: 6. The CDR3 has 15 amino acids. The germline gives CDR1 SNHLY, CDR2 FYNNEI. The CDR3 DNA reads as TGTGCCAGCAGTGATGGGCAGGGGGAGTACAATGAGCAGTTCTTC. It codes for CASSDGQGEYNEQFF.

This sequence joins TRBV11-2 and TRBJ1-1; 7 bases fit TRBD1. The germline CDR1 and CDR2 sequences are SGHAT and FQNNGV. With V trimmed by 0 bases and J by 8 bases, 12 bases remained unmatched. The CDR3 consists of 16 residues. The CDR3 DNA follows: TGTGCCAGCAGCTTAGAGACAGGGTGGGATTCGTCCGAAGCTTTCTTT. Translated: CASSLETGWDSSEAFF.

V usage is TRBV27 and J usage is TRBJ2-4; D is uncertain. This CDR3 is built from 15 residues. V was clipped by 5 bases and J by 0 bases, with 11 bases between them. Germline V lookup: CDR1 MNHEY, CDR2 SMNVEV (reference sequence). The CDR3 protein is CASSTVSIAKNIQYF. The CDR3 region has the DNA TGTGCCAGCAGTACAGTCTCCATAGCCAAAAACATTCAGTACTTC.

The chain links TRBV10-3 to TRBJ2-7; no firm D call. V lost 6 bases and J 0 bases, leaving 6 bases between the germline ends. From germline, CDR1 is ENHRY and CDR2 SYGVKD. CDR3 length equals 12 residues. CDR3 bases: TGTGCCATCAGGTCGAGCTCCTACGAGCAGTACTTC. The encoded protein is CAIRSSSYEQYF.

The chain employs TRBV21-1 and TRBJ1-1. TRBV21-1 is labeled a pseudogene. The CDR3 extends over 18 amino acids. Written as DNA, the CDR3 is TGTGCCAGCAGCAAAAAGGACCCCCGGAGGCAGGTGAACACTGAAGCTTTCTTT. Amino acids: CASSKKDPRRQVNTEAFF.

This clone turned up a few times. The rearrangement joins TRBV28 to TRBJ1-1, with D uncertain. Germline V gene sequence: CDR1 MDHEN, CDR2 SYDVKM. Trimming removed 6 bases from V and 4 bases from J, with 9 bases in between. The CDR3 sequence is 12 residues long. CDR3 bases: TGTGCCAGCAGCGAACGACTCACTGAAGCTTTCTTT. The encoded protein is CASSERLTEAFF.

V and J are TRBV29-1 and TRBJ2-7; 11 positions agree with TRBD1. J gave up 3 bases and V 6 bases, and 4 bases lay outside the gene matches. Germline lookup yields CDR1 SQVTM and CDR2 ANQGSEA. The CDR3 runs to 13 residues. The CDR3 DNA is TGCAGCGTCCGGACAGGGGGCTTCTACGAGCAGTACTTC. Translated: CSVRTGGFYEQYF.

The rearrangement uses TRBV27 and TRBJ1-2; no clear D gene. The CDR3 covers 12 residues. Trimming took off 9 bases at V and 7 bases at J, with 15 bases between the two ends. Per germline, CDR1 MNHEY and CDR2 SMNVEV (reference sequence). CDR3: CASRYGEGGYTF. CDR3 nucleotides: TGTGCCAGTCGTTATGGGGAGGGTGGCTACACCTTC.

This chain uses TRBV4-3 with TRBJ1-4; D uncertain. CDR1 LGHNA and CDR2 YSLEER come from the germline V gene. Trimming cost V 1 base and J 12 bases, with 12 bases left between them. The CDR3 runs to 13 residues. The DNA of the CDR3 is TGCGCCAGCAGCCAAGCCCAGTCTCTAGAACTGTTTTTT. Encoded protein: CASSQAQSLELFF.

V gene TRBV5-1 combines with J gene TRBJ1-2; tentatively, D is TRBD1 (5 bases). Germline CDR1 reads SGHRS; CDR2 reads YFSETQ. V was trimmed by 0 bases and J by 2 bases, leaving 14 bases between them. CDR3 length equals 16 residues. As DNA, the CDR3 is TGCGCCAGCAGCTTGGCCGGGGGGTCCCAGAACTATGGCTACACCTTC. Translation: CASSLAGGSQNYGYTF.

This chain joins TRBV7-9 and TRBJ1-2; 7 nucleotides match TRBD1. The CDR3 runs to 15 residues. V was pared by 0 bases and J by 4 bases, with 5 bases of the junction left unmatched. Germline V gene sequence: CDR1 SEHNR, CDR2 FQNEAQ (reference sequence). This chain's CDR3 is CASSLAGRTGYGYTF. The DNA of the CDR3 is TGTGCCAGCAGCTTAGCGGGTCGGACAGGCTATGGCTACACCTTC.

The genes are TRBV28 and TRBJ2-7, with D uncertain. V lost 3 bases to trimming and J lost 2 bases, with 5 bases between them. Looked up from germline, CDR1 is MDHEN and CDR2 is SYDVKM. The CDR3 length is 12 residues. CDR3 region: CASSFLPYEQYF. CDR3 bases: TGTGCCAGCAGTTTTCTCCCCTACGAGCAGTACTTC.

This clone was counted once. The chain has TRBV4-2 and TRBJ2-7; TRBD1 aligns across 8 bases. The V segment lost 3 bases and the J segment 2 bases; nucleotides outside the gene matches: 6. Germline loops: CDR1 LGHNA, CDR2 YNFKEQ. The CDR3 has 15 amino acids. The chain's CDR3 is CASSHAGQATYEQYF. CDR3 DNA sequence: TGTGCCAGCAGCCACGCGGGACAGGCAACCTACGAGCAGTACTTC.

The rearrangement uses TRBV9 and TRBJ2-3; D is undetermined. CDR1 is SGDLS, CDR2 YYNGEE, per germline. V was trimmed by 4 bases and J by 8 bases, leaving 14 bases between them. The CDR3 has 13 residues. The CDR3 protein is CASSSQSASTQYF. The CDR3 DNA is TGTGCCAGCAGCAGTCAATCAGCTAGTACGCAGTATTTT.

This sequence joins TRBV19 and TRBJ2-4, with D unresolved. CDR1 and CDR2 (germline): LNHDA, SQIVND (reference sequence). V lost 5 bases to trimming and J lost 1 base, with 3 bases between them. The CDR3 runs to 12 residues. The CDR3 DNA follows: TGTGCCAGTAGTCCGGCCAAAAACATTCAGTACTTC. Translating it yields CASSPAKNIQYF.

The chain combines TRBV7-9 with TRBJ2-5, with 7 nucleotides matching TRBD1. TRBJ2-7 explains the end of the DNA better; the J call may be wrong. The length of the CDR3 is 15 residues. Germline values: CDR1 SEHNR, CDR2 FQNEAQ (reference sequence). The CDR3 reads CASSSTGTATYEQYF. CDR3 nucleotide sequence: TGTGCCAGCAGCTCTACCGGGACAGCTACCTACGAGCAGTACTTC.

The V and J genes are TRBV21-1 and TRBJ1-1; TRBD1 reflects the table's D call only, with no check against the DNA. TRBV21-1 is a documented pseudogene. The CDR3 spans 14 residues. The CDR3 DNA sequence: TGTGCCAGCAACCCAGTTCTGGGCCAGTCTGAAGCTTTCTTT. Translated: CASNPVLGQSEAFF.